These T cell receptor beta chains were read from a single sample in a study of regulatory T cells in long-lasting Graves disease. One entry per CDR3 protein, called by TCRdb with MiXCR from the multiplex PCR reads. The sample lists roughly 420,000 distinct CDR3 sequences, roughly 17% seen once, with roughly 10% in the top ten. The same data also went into a second study, on T cells in Graves' hyperthyroidism and ophthalmopathy.

Here the sequenced sample was peripheral blood mononuclear cells (PBMCs), taken at new diagnosis, from a patient treated with antithyroid drugs. Receptors were obtained from a young woman with Graves disease. Each CDR3 is given with its conserved first and last residue. The D gene is left open where the match is weak. Some rows mark clone size as missing; the rest say once, few, many or name a class of expanded clone.

clone size	V gene	J gene	D gene	CDR3 DNA	CDR3 protein
-	TRBV27	TRBJ2-3	-	TGTGCCAGCAGTTTCGGTTGGACAGATACGCAGTATTTT	CASSFGWTDTQYF
many	TRBV30	TRBJ2-5	-	TGTGCCTGCCCCATGGGTAGCTCTGGAGAGACCCAGTACTTC	CACPMGSSGETQYF
many	TRBV3-1	TRBJ2-3	TRBD2	TGTGCCAGCAGCCAAAGCCCGGGGCTAGCGGGAGGAAGCACAGATACGCAGTATTTT	CASSQSPGLAGGSTDTQYF
many	TRBV6-1	TRBJ2-7	TRBD1	TGTGCCAGCAGCGGGACAGGGGAGGACGAGCAGTACTTC	CASSGTGEDEQYF
many	TRBV10-3	TRBJ1-1	-	TGTGCCATCAGTGACGGCAGAAAGAACACTGAAGCTTTCTTT	CAISDGRKNTEAFF
many	TRBV7-9	TRBJ2-5	-	TGTGCCAGCAACTCTGGCGGCAGGAGGGAGACCCAGTACTTC	CASNSGGRRETQYF
-	TRBV7-8	TRBJ2-1	TRBD2	TGTGCCAGCAGCTTAAGTTTGCGGGAGGGATACAATGAGCAGTTCTTC	CASSLSLREGYNEQFF
-	TRBV20-1	TRBJ2-3	TRBD2	TGCAGTGCTAGAGCTGGCGGGGGTGGGCCAGATACGCAGTATTTT	CSARAGGGGPDTQYF
many	TRBV15	TRBJ2-7	-	TGTGCCACCAGCAGAGATCAGAGGGGCATATCCTACGAGCAGTACTTC	CATSRDQRGISYEQYF
many	TRBV12-3/TRBV12-4	TRBJ1-1	-	TGTGCCAGCAGTTTGGGAGGGTCCGCGGTCACTGAAGCTTTCTTT	CASSLGGSAVTEAFF
many	TRBV7-3	TRBJ2-5	-	TGTGCCAGCACTGCCGGGGTTGGGGAGACCCAGTACTTC	CASTAGVGETQYF
-	TRBV20-1	TRBJ2-3	TRBD2	TGCAGTGCAGAACCGGGACTAGCGGGAGGGCCCACAGATACGCAGTATTTT	CSAEPGLAGGPTDTQYF
many	TRBV5-1	TRBJ2-7	-	TGCGCCAGCAGCTTGGTTAGCGGAACCTTTTACGAGCAGTACTTC	CASSLVSGTFYEQYF
-	TRBV29-1	TRBJ1-2	TRBD1	TGCAGCGTTCGACAGGGGGCTCATGGCTACACCTTC	CSVRQGAHGYTF
-	TRBV6-1	TRBJ1-3	TRBD1	TGTGCCAGCAGTAAACGGGACAGGGGGCTTTCTTGGGGAAACACCATATATTTT	CASSKRDRGLSWGNTIYF
many	TRBV28	TRBJ2-3	-	TGTGCCAGCAGTTTCGCATTCGGACACACAGATACGCAGTATTTT	CASSFAFGHTDTQYF
many	TRBV11-2	TRBJ2-7	TRBD2	TGTGCCAGCAGCCCAGAAGCGGGAACTGCCTACGAGCAGTACTTC	CASSPEAGTAYEQYF
few	TRBV5-4	TRBJ1-1	-	TGTGCCAGCAGCCAGGGGTACGCTGAAGCTTTCTTT	CASSQGYAEAFF
-	TRBV5-1	TRBJ2-3	-	TGCGCCAGCTGCGTTGAGCCCAGCACAGATACGCAGTATTTT	CASCVEPSTDTQYF
many	TRBV5-1	TRBJ2-2	-	TGCGCCAGCAGCTTAACGGGGTCGAACACCGGGGAGCTGTTTTTT	CASSLTGSNTGELFF
many	TRBV27	TRBJ1-2	-	TGTGCCAGCAGTTTATACCAGGGAGGCGTTGGCTACACCTTC	CASSLYQGGVGYTF
-	TRBV20-1	TRBJ2-2	TRBD1	TGCAGTGCTAGAGAAACACAGGGGGCCGGGGAGCTGTTTTTT	CSARETQGAGELFF
few	TRBV6-1	TRBJ1-1	TRBD1	TGTGCCAGCAGTCGTGGACAGGCCACTGAAGCTTTCTTT	CASSRGQATEAFF
-	TRBV7-2	TRBJ2-6	-	TGTGCCAGCAGCTTAGTTACAGGGCTTGGGGCCAACGTCCTGACTTTC	CASSLVTGLGANVLTF
many	TRBV20-1	TRBJ1-5	TRBD1	TGCAGTGCTAGAGATTATAACGGAGACAGGGCTTGGCAGCCCCAGCATTTT	CSARDYNGDRAWQPQHF
many	TRBV7-9	TRBJ1-1	-	TGTGCCAGCAGCCCCAGGGACGCTGAAGCTTTCTTT	CASSPRDAEAFF
-	TRBV27	TRBJ2-1	-	TGTGCCAGCGGCCCCTACAGCGAGCAGTTCTTC	CASGPYSEQFF
many	TRBV11-2	TRBJ2-5	TRBD1	TGTGCCAGCAGCTCCGGGGACAGGGGTTCCCAAGAGACCCAGTACTTC	CASSSGDRGSQETQYF
-	TRBV2	TRBJ2-1	-	TGTGCCAGCAGTGAAGCGCAGTATTGGGACGCCAGCTCCTACAATGAGCAGTTCTTC	CASSEAQYWDASSYNEQFF
many	TRBV12-3/TRBV12-4	TRBJ2-2	TRBD2	TGTGCCAGCAGTCCTCAAGCGGGAGCTACCACCGGGGAGCTGTTTTTT	CASSPQAGATTGELFF
many	TRBV30	TRBJ2-1	TRBD2	TGTGCCTGGAGTCCACTAGCGGAACCATACAATGAGCAGTTCTTC	CAWSPLAEPYNEQFF
few	TRBV25-1	TRBJ2-1	-	TGTGCCAGCAGTGAACCGGGAGACGAAGGCAATGAGCAGTTCTTC	CASSEPGDEGNEQFF
many	TRBV18	TRBJ1-2	-	TGTGCCAGCTCCTTATCGCGGGAGACATATGGCTACACCTTC	CASSLSRETYGYTF
few	TRBV18	TRBJ2-7	-	TGTGCCAGCTCCCCTACCCCGGGGCTAGCGACCTACGAGCAGTACTTC	CASSPTPGLATYEQYF
many	TRBV28	TRBJ1-2	-	TGTGCCAGCAGTTTAACAGGACGCGTTGGCTACACCTTC	CASSLTGRVGYTF
many	TRBV4-1	TRBJ1-2	-	TGCGCCAGCAGCCAAAGATCGGCCAGGAGCTATGGCTACACCTTC	CASSQRSARSYGYTF
many	TRBV19	TRBJ1-1	-	TGTGCCAGTGCGTCTGGGCTCACTGAAGCTTTCTTT	CASASGLTEAFF
-	TRBV30	TRBJ2-7	-	TGTGCCTGGAGTGGGCAGGGGGGCGCAGCGGGCTACGAGCAGTACTTC	CAWSGQGGAAGYEQYF
few	TRBV7-9	TRBJ2-1	-	TGTGCCAGCAGCTATCCCGGCTCCCCCAATGAGCAGTTCTTC	CASSYPGSPNEQFF
-	TRBV6-1	TRBJ1-4	TRBD1	TGTGCCAGCAGCAAACCCGCGGGACAGGGGGGGATTAATGAAAAACTGTTTTTT	CASSKPAGQGGINEKLFF
many	TRBV18	TRBJ1-2	-	TGTGCCAGCTCACCGCGACAGGAGGGTGGCTACACCTTC	CASSPRQEGGYTF
-	TRBV12-3/TRBV12-4	TRBJ2-3	-	TGTGCCAGCAGTTTAGGGGTAGGTACGACAGATACGCAGTATTTT	CASSLGVGTTDTQYF
many	TRBV5-1	TRBJ2-7	TRBD1	TGCGCCAGCAGCTTGAAACCGGGACAGGGGAACGAGCAGTACTTC	CASSLKPGQGNEQYF
few	TRBV20-1	TRBJ1-2	TRBD1	TGCAGTGCGGACAGGGTAACGCACTTGGTAGAGACCTTC	CSADRVTHLVETF
many	TRBV5-1	TRBJ2-7	TRBD2	TGCGCCAGCAGCCCACTAGCGGGAGTGGGGTACGAGCAGTACTTC	CASSPLAGVGYEQYF
many	TRBV27	TRBJ2-1	-	TGTGCCAGCAGTAGCCTTGCGGGGAGCACCGATGAGCAGTTCTTC	CASSSLAGSTDEQFF
many	TRBV2	TRBJ2-2	TRBD2	TGTGCCAGCAGTAGGACTAGTCTCCCGAACACCGGGGAGCTGTTTTTT	CASSRTSLPNTGELFF
many	TRBV4-1	TRBJ2-7	-	TGCGCCAGCAGCCAAGATGCCCGGATCTCCTACGAGCAGTACTTC	CASSQDARISYEQYF
many	TRBV16	TRBJ2-1	-	TGTGCCAGCAGCCAAGGTGGCGGGGTCAAAAACAATGAGCAGTTCTTC	CASSQGGGVKNNEQFF
many	TRBV30	TRBJ1-2	-	TGTGCCTGGAGATTGCGACCGCACTATGGCTACACCTTC	CAWRLRPHYGYTF
many	TRBV6-1	TRBJ2-1	TRBD1	TGTGCCAGCCTGCTGGGACAGACCTTATACAATGAGCAGTTCTTC	CASLLGQTLYNEQFF
once	TRBV27	TRBJ2-2	-	TGTGCCAGCAGTTCCCGGGACCCCGGCGGCGGGGAGCTGTTTTTT	CASSSRDPGGGELFF
few	TRBV6-2/TRBV6-3	TRBJ1-2	-	TGTGCCAGCAGTTACTCCCTTCGACGGAGTTCCCTTTATCAGGGCTACACCTTC	CASSYSLRRSSLYQGYTF